Listed below are T cell receptor beta chains from one sample, sequenced in a study of shared clonotypes between healthy human individuals. Assay: immunoSEQ multiplex PCR; the TCRdb copy retains only in-frame clones and omits some. The table records some 2,500,000 clones, under 95% of them present only once. The sample consisted of naive CD4+ T cells from PBMCs. Receptors were obtained from a man in his late teens or twenties in good health. Some clones in this sample may be carry-over from other donors' samples. Both conserved end residues are part of each CDR3. A D gene is named only where the DNA matches it firmly. Clone size is stated in some rows and not others, as once, few, many or a class when expanded.

v_gene	d_gene	j_gene	abundance	CDR3nt	CDR3aa
TRBV28	TRBD2	TRBJ2-2	.	TGTGCCAGCAGTTTGGGAGGGGTGGGCACCGGGGAGCTGTTTTTT	CASSLGGVGTGELFF
TRBV6-6	.	TRBJ1-1	.	TGTGCCAGTTTTTCTTTGGGCGCTGAAGCTTTCTTT	CASFSLGAEAFF
TRBV25-1	TRBD1	TRBJ2-2	.	TGTGCCAGCAGTGATAACAGGGGATCCACCGGGGAGCTGTTTTTT	CASSDNRGSTGELFF
TRBV11-2	.	TRBJ1-1	.	TGTGCCAGCAGCTTACCTCGGCTATACACTGAAGCTTTCTTT	CASSLPRLYTEAFF
TRBV7-9	.	TRBJ2-3	once	TGTGCCAGCAGCTTAGAGCTATCCCTACGCACAGATACGCAGTATTTT	CASSLELSLRTDTQYF
TRBV4-1	.	TRBJ2-7	.	TGCGCCAGCAGCCAACAGGGGTTCGACGAGCAGTACTTC	CASSQQGFDEQYF
TRBV30	.	TRBJ1-1	.	TGTGCCTGGAGTCCAGATTTGAACACTGAAGCTTTCTTT	CAWSPDLNTEAFF
TRBV7-8	TRBD1	TRBJ2-1	.	TGTGCCAGCAGCCCGTGGACAGGCAGCTCCTACAATGAGCAGTTCTTC	CASSPWTGSSYNEQFF
TRBV2	.	TRBJ2-5	once	TGTGCCAGCAGCCCTTGGACGGAGACCCAGTACTTC	CASSPWTETQYF
TRBV5-4	TRBD1	TRBJ1-4	.	TGTGCCAGCAGCTTTCAGGGGGCTGGTGAAAAACTGTTTTTT	CASSFQGAGEKLFF
TRBV15	.	TRBJ2-3	once	TGTGCCACCAGCAGAGTATTACTAGCCACTAGCACAGATACGCAGTATTTT	CATSRVLLATSTDTQYF
TRBV6-5	TRBD2	TRBJ2-1	.	TGTGCCAGCAGTTCTGGGACTAGCGGGTTTCTGGGGGAGCAGTTCTTC	CASSSGTSGFLGEQFF
TRBV7-3	.	TRBJ2-1	.	TGTGCCAGCAGCTTCCGCAGGGAAACCAATGAGCAGTTCTTC	CASSFRRETNEQFF
TRBV19	TRBD1	TRBJ1-1	.	TGTGCCAGTAGTACGCGATCCGGGACAGGGTCTGAAGCTTTCTTT	CASSTRSGTGSEAFF